This TCR beta chain was identified in a study of T cells after yellow fever vaccination. Study details: Any fraction with a low cell number was prepared using SMART-Seq v4 Ultra Low Input. Findings and caveats of the study: Post-booster reappearance was seen for most primary-vaccination clones (around 97% CD4, around 89% CD8).

The CDR3 runs 13 residues. Germline CDR1 is LGHNA and CDR2 is YSLEER. Unmatched junction bases numbered 3, after V lost 4 bases and J lost 6 bases. The authors made TCR cDNA by 5'RACE template switching, adding a universal primer site and UMIs. TCRdb re-analysed the 5' RACE reads in MiXCR, keeping a single row per CDR3 protein. The sample includes 250,000 or so distinct CDR3 sequences, roughly 3.5% seen only once; the top ten take around a fifth. In this sample, this clonotype turned up many times. Its antigen is not identified. The chain links TRBV4-3 to TRBJ1-1, with TRBD1 matching over 9 bases. The TCR was taken from a young man who received the YFV17D yellow fever vaccine. This specimen consisted of PBMCs, obtained 15 days after the yellow fever booster vaccination. CDR3 DNA: TGCGCCAGCAGCCCACAGGGGGCTCCTGAAGCTTTCTTT. The encoded protein is CASSPQGAPEAFF.